A selection of T cell receptor beta chains follows, all from one sample in a study of control samples from healthy donors and cancer patients. Sequenced by immunoSEQ multiplex PCR; TCRdb stores in-frame clones only, minus some. The data contain 170,000 or so clones, around 90% of them singletons. Sequencing was carried out using blood. These receptor sequences come from a woman between 50 and 59 years old in good health. Both conserved end residues are part of each CDR3. D genes are given only for firm matches. Clone size appears in some rows only: once, few, many, or a class for an expanded clone.

d_call: .; v_call: TRBV12-3/TRBV12-4; clone_size: .; j_call: TRBJ1-3; cdr3_aa: CASSLVQAIYF; cdr3_nt: TGTGCCAGCAGTTTGGTCCAAGCCATATATTTT
d_call: TRBD2; v_call: TRBV11-3; clone_size: .; j_call: TRBJ2-3; cdr3_aa: CASSLSGGVSDTQYF; cdr3_nt: TGTGCCAGCAGCTTAAGCGGGGGGGTATCAGATACGCAGTATTTT
d_call: TRBD2; v_call: TRBV7-3; clone_size: .; j_call: TRBJ2-5; cdr3_aa: CASSPGGKETQYF; cdr3_nt: TGTGCCAGCAGTCCGGGGGGGAAAGAGACCCAGTACTTC
d_call: .; v_call: TRBV14; clone_size: .; j_call: TRBJ2-5; cdr3_aa: CASSQTAGRETQYF; cdr3_nt: TGTGCCAGCAGCCAAACTGCAGGGCGTGAGACCCAGTACTTC
d_call: .; v_call: TRBV15; clone_size: few; j_call: TRBJ1-5; cdr3_aa: CATSQDSAWAQHF; cdr3_nt: TGTGCCACCAGTCAGGACTCTGCTTGGGCCCAGCATTTT
d_call: TRBD2; v_call: TRBV18; clone_size: .; j_call: TRBJ2-1; cdr3_aa: CASSISAGVGSYNEQFF; cdr3_nt: TGTGCCAGCTCCATTTCCGCGGGGGTGGGATCCTACAATGAGCAGTTCTTC
d_call: .; v_call: TRBV5-1; clone_size: .; j_call: TRBJ1-4; cdr3_aa: CASSLTATNEKLFF; cdr3_nt: TGCGCCAGCAGCTTGACGGCAACTAATGAAAAACTGTTTTTT
d_call: .; v_call: TRBV19; clone_size: .; j_call: TRBJ1-2; cdr3_aa: CASSTQSGAAEGYTF; cdr3_nt: TGTGCCAGTAGTACCCAGTCAGGGGCGGCCGAGGGCTACACCTTC
d_call: TRBD2; v_call: TRBV13; clone_size: .; j_call: TRBJ2-1; cdr3_aa: CASSPLAGGRSYNEQFF; cdr3_nt: TGTGCCAGCAGCCCCCTAGCGGGGGGGCGGTCCTACAATGAGCAGTTCTTC
d_call: .; v_call: TRBV12-3/TRBV12-4; clone_size: few; j_call: TRBJ1-2; cdr3_aa: CASSFRRGYTF; cdr3_nt: TGTGCCAGCAGTTTCCGTCGGGGCTACACCTTC
d_call: .; v_call: TRBV10-3; clone_size: .; j_call: TRBJ2-2; cdr3_aa: CAIRGTGELFF; cdr3_nt: TGTGCCATCAGAGGCACCGGGGAGCTGTTTTTT
d_call: .; v_call: TRBV11-2; clone_size: .; j_call: TRBJ1-1; cdr3_aa: CASSLLRNTEAFF; cdr3_nt: TGTGCCAGCAGCTTACTGAGGAACACTGAAGCTTTCTTT
d_call: TRBD2; v_call: TRBV11-2; clone_size: .; j_call: TRBJ2-7; cdr3_aa: CASTLAGKVEQYF; cdr3_nt: TGTGCCAGCACCTTAGCGGGAAAAGTCGAGCAGTACTTC
d_call: .; v_call: TRBV30; clone_size: .; j_call: TRBJ1-5; cdr3_aa: CAWSAGTRAQPQHF; cdr3_nt: TGTGCCTGGAGTGCCGGGACCCGAGCGCAGCCCCAGCATTTT
d_call: .; v_call: TRBV6-6; clone_size: .; j_call: TRBJ1-5; cdr3_aa: CASSLGNRRADQPQHF; cdr3_nt: TGTGCCAGCAGTCTCGGGAACCGCCGAGCGGATCAGCCCCAGCATTTT
d_call: .; v_call: TRBV5-6; clone_size: .; j_call: TRBJ1-1; cdr3_aa: CASSKDRNTEAFF; cdr3_nt: TGTGCCAGCAGCAAAGACCGGAACACTGAAGCTTTCTTT
d_call: .; v_call: TRBV2; clone_size: .; j_call: TRBJ2-7; cdr3_aa: CASEEGFSYEQYF; cdr3_nt: TGTGCCAGCGAGGAGGGATTCTCCTACGAGCAGTACTTC
d_call: .; v_call: TRBV19; clone_size: .; j_call: TRBJ1-2; cdr3_aa: CASSMARVNYGYTF; cdr3_nt: TGTGCCAGTAGTATGGCCAGAGTTAACTATGGCTACACCTTC
d_call: TRBD1; v_call: TRBV27; clone_size: .; j_call: TRBJ1-5; cdr3_aa: CASSPGGPNQPQHF; cdr3_nt: TGTGCCAGCAGTCCAGGGGGGCCCAATCAGCCCCAGCATTTT
d_call: .; v_call: TRBV19; clone_size: few; j_call: TRBJ2-1; cdr3_aa: CASSPRARWGYNEQFF; cdr3_nt: TGTGCCAGTAGTCCCAGGGCTCGATGGGGTTACAATGAGCAGTTCTTC
d_call: .; v_call: TRBV3-1/TRBV3-2; clone_size: .; j_call: TRBJ2-6; cdr3_aa: CASSQEWVPGANVLTF; cdr3_nt: TGTGCCAGCAGCCAAGAGTGGGTACCTGGGGCCAACGTCCTGACTTTC
d_call: .; v_call: TRBV7-2; clone_size: .; j_call: TRBJ2-3; cdr3_aa: CASSSRARGGFDTQYF; cdr3_nt: TGTGCCAGCAGCTCCCGGGCGCGGGGTGGCTTCGATACGCAGTATTTT
d_call: TRBD1; v_call: TRBV28; clone_size: .; j_call: TRBJ2-7; cdr3_aa: CASSPGTGGGSEQYF; cdr3_nt: TGTGCCAGCAGTCCTGGGACAGGGGGAGGTTCCGAGCAGTACTTC
d_call: .; v_call: TRBV7-9; clone_size: few; j_call: TRBJ2-7; cdr3_aa: CASSSQTDPYEQYF; cdr3_nt: TGTGCCAGCAGCTCCCAGACGGACCCCTACGAGCAGTACTTC
d_call: .; v_call: TRBV9; clone_size: once; j_call: TRBJ2-1; cdr3_aa: CASSVTSGTLSNNEQFF; cdr3_nt: TGTGCCAGCAGCGTCACTTCCGGGACTCTAAGTAACAATGAGCAGTTCTTC
d_call: .; v_call: TRBV6-5; clone_size: .; j_call: TRBJ2-2; cdr3_aa: CASCLFGTNTGELFF; cdr3_nt: TGTGCCAGCTGTCTATTCGGGACGAACACCGGGGAGCTGTTTTTT
d_call: .; v_call: TRBV7-2; clone_size: .; j_call: TRBJ1-3; cdr3_aa: CASSSRQSSGNTIYF; cdr3_nt: TGTGCCAGCAGCTCCCGACAGTCCTCTGGAAACACCATATATTTT
d_call: .; v_call: TRBV11-2; clone_size: .; j_call: TRBJ2-7; cdr3_aa: CASSLFGGIYEQYF; cdr3_nt: TGTGCCAGCAGCTTATTTGGCGGTATCTACGAGCAGTACTTC
d_call: .; v_call: TRBV5-1; clone_size: few; j_call: TRBJ2-5; cdr3_aa: CASSLAETQYF; cdr3_nt: TGCGCCAGCAGCTTGGCGGAGACCCAGTACTTC
d_call: .; v_call: TRBV5-6; clone_size: .; j_call: TRBJ1-3; cdr3_aa: CASSLGISGNTIYF; cdr3_nt: TGTGCCAGCAGCTTAGGGATCTCTGGAAACACCATATATTTT
d_call: TRBD2; v_call: TRBV4-3; clone_size: .; j_call: TRBJ2-5; cdr3_aa: CASSQDWGGRQETQYF; cdr3_nt: TGCGCCAGCAGCCAAGATTGGGGGGGTAGACAAGAGACCCAGTACTTC
d_call: .; v_call: TRBV15; clone_size: .; j_call: TRBJ1-5; cdr3_aa: CATSRDPGVYVPQHF; cdr3_nt: TGTGCCACCAGCAGAGATCCCGGGGTCTACGTACCCCAGCATTTT
d_call: .; v_call: TRBV6-4; clone_size: .; j_call: TRBJ1-3; cdr3_aa: CASSVRFSSGNTIYF; cdr3_nt: TGTGCCAGCAGTGTTAGATTTAGCTCGGGAAACACCATATATTTT
d_call: .; v_call: TRBV5-1; clone_size: .; j_call: TRBJ2-7; cdr3_aa: CASSLGQIYEQYF; cdr3_nt: TGCGCCAGCAGCTTGGGGCAGATATACGAGCAGTACTTC
d_call: .; v_call: TRBV29-1; clone_size: .; j_call: TRBJ2-1; cdr3_aa: CSVEIGEQFF; cdr3_nt: TGCAGCGTTGAAATAGGTGAGCAGTTCTTC
d_call: .; v_call: TRBV5-1; clone_size: .; j_call: TRBJ1-1; cdr3_aa: CASYRDDGTEAFF; cdr3_nt: TGCGCCAGCTACAGGGATGATGGCACTGAAGCTTTCTTT
d_call: TRBD1; v_call: TRBV12-3/TRBV12-4; clone_size: .; j_call: TRBJ1-2; cdr3_aa: CASSLEGAYGYTF; cdr3_nt: TGTGCCAGCAGTTTAGAGGGGGCCTATGGCTACACCTTC
d_call: .; v_call: TRBV3-1/TRBV3-2; clone_size: once; j_call: TRBJ1-4; cdr3_aa: CASSSTLTGYQEKLFF; cdr3_nt: TGTGCCAGCAGCTCAACACTTACAGGGTATCAAGAAAAACTGTTTTTT
d_call: .; v_call: TRBV5-8; clone_size: once; j_call: TRBJ2-3; cdr3_aa: CASSLGQVADTQYF; cdr3_nt: TGTGCCAGCAGCTTGGGGCAGGTGGCAGATACGCAGTATTTT
d_call: .; v_call: TRBV18; clone_size: .; j_call: TRBJ2-1; cdr3_aa: CASSTYGEEQFF; cdr3_nt: TGTGCCAGCTCTACGTACGGGGAGGAGCAGTTCTTC
d_call: .; v_call: TRBV4-3; clone_size: .; j_call: TRBJ2-3; cdr3_aa: CASSPTALEYTDTQYF; cdr3_nt: TGCGCCAGCAGCCCGACAGCGTTGGAATATACAGATACGCAGTATTTT
d_call: TRBD1; v_call: TRBV7-8; clone_size: .; j_call: TRBJ2-1; cdr3_aa: CASSLTGFINEQFF; cdr3_nt: TGTGCCAGCAGCTTGACAGGGTTTATCAATGAGCAGTTCTTC
d_call: .; v_call: TRBV5-5; clone_size: .; j_call: TRBJ2-5; cdr3_aa: CASSLVGGTETQYF; cdr3_nt: TGTGCCAGCAGCTTGGTAGGGGGGACGGAGACCCAGTACTTC
d_call: .; v_call: TRBV5-1; clone_size: .; j_call: TRBJ2-1; cdr3_aa: CASSSGAPSNEQFF; cdr3_nt: TGCGCCAGCAGCTCGGGAGCCCCCTCCAATGAGCAGTTCTTC